The rows below give T cell receptor beta chains drawn from one sample of a study of blood T cell repertoires in COVID-19. Clones were read by immunoSEQ multiplex PCR, and TCRdb kept only the in-frame ones, dropping some. The sample includes some 200,000 clones, approximately 85% of them seen just once. The sequenced sample consisted of peripheral blood. The receptors originated from a woman at least 80 years old with acute or convalescent COVID-19. Each CDR3 is given with its conserved first and last residue. The order of the fields is J gene, V gene, clone size, D gene, CDR3 DNA, CDR3 protein. The D gene is left open where the match is weak. Clone sizes are given selectively: once, few, many, or a class where the clone is expanded.

>TRBJ2-5|TRBV6-5|NA|NA
TGTGCCAGCAGCGGGCTAGCGTGGGGTGAGACCCAGTACTTC
CASSGLAWGETQYF
>TRBJ2-5|TRBV7-8|few|TRBD1
TGTGCCAGCAGCTTCGGACAGGGGGCAGAACAAGAGACCCAGTACTTC
CASSFGQGAEQETQYF
>TRBJ2-6|TRBV19|NA|NA
TGTGCCAGTAAAACAGACTCTGGGGCCAACGTCCTGACTTTC
CASKTDSGANVLTF
>TRBJ2-1|TRBV29-1|NA|TRBD2
TGCAGCGTTGGAGCTAGCGGATACAATGAGCAGTTCTTC
CSVGASGYNEQFF
>TRBJ2-7|TRBV11-3|NA|NA
TGTGCCAGCAGCCCCGGCGTTAGGGGATCCTACGAGCAGTACTTC
CASSPGVRGSYEQYF
>TRBJ2-1|TRBV7-2|NA|TRBD2
TGTGCCAGCAGCTTAGTTGCGGGAGCGCTCTACAATGAGCAGTTCTTC
CASSLVAGALYNEQFF
>TRBJ2-3|TRBV5-5|NA|TRBD2
TGTGCCAGCAGTCCGGGACTAGCGGGCCCGATTGAGGCAGATACGCAGTATTTT
CASSPGLAGPIEADTQYF
>TRBJ1-2|TRBV10-3|NA|NA
TGTGCCATCAGTGCGCTAGGTGAATATGGCTACACCTTC
CAISALGEYGYTF
>TRBJ2-1|TRBV29-1|NA|TRBD2
TGCAGCGTTAACACCGGGACTAGCCATGAGCAGTTCTTC
CSVNTGTSHEQFF
>TRBJ2-7|TRBV19|NA|NA
TGTGCCAGTAGTATAGAAGCAGGAACGACCTACGAGCAGTACTTC
CASSIEAGTTYEQYF
>TRBJ2-1|TRBV7-9|NA|NA
TGTGCCAGCAGCCCCGCCGGGAATGAGCAGTTCTTC
CASSPAGNEQFF
>TRBJ2-3|TRBV11-3|NA|TRBD2
TGTGCCAGCAGCCGAACTAGCGGGGGGTTCGCAGATACGCAGTATTTT
CASSRTSGGFADTQYF
>TRBJ2-6|TRBV2|NA|NA
TGTGCCAGCACCCCTCGGGGTGGCTCTGGGGCCAACGTCCTGACTTTC
CASTPRGGSGANVLTF
>TRBJ2-5|TRBV5-8|NA|NA
TGTGCCAGCAAAGTACAGGTGCAAGAGACCCAGTACTTC
CASKVQVQETQYF
>TRBJ2-7|TRBV19|NA|NA
TGTGCCAGTAGTATCCGGGACATAGCCTACGAGCAGTACTTC
CASSIRDIAYEQYF
>TRBJ1-5|TRBV10-3|NA|TRBD1
TGTGCCATCAGCGGACAGGTCGATCAGCCCCAGCATTTT
CAISGQVDQPQHF
>TRBJ2-7|TRBV9|NA|TRBD1
TGTGCCAGCAGCGTAGACTCAGGGGGCGGTTACGAGCAGTACTTC
CASSVDSGGGYEQYF
>TRBJ2-2|TRBV27|once|NA
TGTGCCAGCAGTCCCTCGACAGGTTTCCGGGCCGGGGAGCTGTTTTTT
CASSPSTGFRAGELFF
>TRBJ2-7|TRBV7-9|once|NA
TGTGCCAGCAGCCTTACAGGGCCCCGAAGGAACGAGCAGTACTTC
CASSLTGPRRNEQYF
>TRBJ2-7|TRBV7-2|NA|NA
TGTGCCAGCAGCTTACACGGCGAGCAGTACTTC
CASSLHGEQYF